The 15 T cell receptor beta chains below all came from one sample that was sequenced in a study of blood T cells in healthy people across ages (dated by TCRdb to 2013 to 2016). Library preparation was by 5' RACE. Sequencing instrument: Illumina HiSeq 2500. A second PCR of 7 to 11 cycles was performed with a sample-barcoded 5' primer and a J-beta primer mix. TCRdb itself trimmed the public reads at Q25 with fastp, ran MiXCR and retained productive beta chains. Here each entry gathers all rows of one CDR3 protein and keeps the most common genes and DNA. This sample comprises around 1,600,000 distinct CDR3 sequences, less than 45% of them detected only once. The top ten clonotypes cover roughly 3.7% of the sample. The specimen was blood. Receptors were obtained from a young woman in good health.

This chain joins TRBV29-1 and TRBJ2-7; 7 bases are shared with TRBD1. The CDR3 extends over 14 amino acids. Germline V gene sequence: CDR1 SQVTM, CDR2 ANQGSEA. V lost 3 bases and J lost 6; bases outside the gene matches: 11. The CDR3 DNA reads TGCAGCGTTGACCCGACAGGGAGATCTTTCGAGCAGTACTTC. It encodes CSVDPTGRSFEQYF.

In this sample, this clonotype turned up a few times. CDR3 sequence (DNA): TGTGCCAGCCGATCCTCTCGGCCAGACCACTACGAGCAGTACTTC. Amino acids: CASRSSRPDHYEQYF. This sequence joins TRBV12-3 or TRBV12-4 and TRBJ2-7, with D uncertain. There are 15 residues in the CDR3. Trimming pared 8 bases from V and 3 bases from J, leaving 20 bases between.

Of note for this clonotype: Relative to the germline gene, one junction end is altered; a read error may explain this. CDR3 DNA: TGTGCCAGCGCACCCCGGGGATCAGATACGCAGTATTTT. Translated: CASAPRGSDTQYF. The rearrangement links TRBV18 to TRBJ2-3; D possibly corresponds to TRBD2 (5 bases). Per germline, CDR1 KGHSH and CDR2 LQKENI. The CDR3 is made up of 13 amino acids.

The J gene is TRBJ2-3, the V gene TRBV12-3 or TRBV12-4, with 7 bases aligning to TRBD2. The V and J ends lost 3 bases and 3 bases, in that order; junction bases with no gene match: 6. The CDR3 is 15 residues long. The CDR3 reads CASSLGGSETDTQYF. DNA for the CDR3: TGTGCCAGCAGTTTGGGCGGGAGTGAAACAGATACGCAGTATTTT.

The chain uses TRBV28 and TRBJ2-7, with D possibly being TRBD2 (6 bases). The germline V and J ends were trimmed by 8 bases and 3 bases, with 11 bases remaining between them. CDR1 is MDHEN, CDR2 SYDVKM, per germline. This CDR3 is built from 12 residues. The CDR3 here is CASGLPSYEQYF. In DNA form, the CDR3 reads TGTGCCAGCGGACTACCAAGCTACGAGCAGTACTTC.

The rearrangement uses TRBV20-1 and TRBJ2-7; 8 nucleotides align to TRBD2. The ends lost 5 bases at V and 1 base at J; junction bases unmatched: 7. In germline, CDR1 is DFQATT, CDR2 SNEGSKA (reference sequence). The CDR3 sequence is 14 residues long. The CDR3 reads CSAPLERGSYEQYF. The CDR3 DNA is TGCAGTGCTCCCCTTGAGCGGGGGTCCTACGAGCAGTACTTC.

The rearrangement uses TRBV20-1 and TRBJ2-5; D may be TRBD1 or TRBD2 (6 bases each). Germline V gene sequence: CDR1 DFQATT, CDR2 SNEGSKA (reference sequence). This CDR3 contains 14 residues. V lost 2 bases, J lost 5 bases, and 15 bases lay in between. CDR3 DNA sequence: TGCAGTGCTAGAAGCGGTTCGGGGGCTGAGACCCAGTACTTC. As protein: CSARSGSGAETQYF.

Note on this clonotype: A much more abundant neighbour one base away suggests this may be a read error. The rearrangement links TRBV4-1 to TRBJ1-5; D is perhaps TRBD1 (5 bases). Trimming left V 1 base short and J 3 bases short, with 7 bases between. The germline CDR1 and CDR2 sequences are MGHRA and YSYEKL. The CDR3 is 14 amino acids. The CDR3 sequence: CASSQGQYNQPQHF. As DNA, the CDR3 is TGCGCCAGCAGCCAAGGACAGTACAATCAGCCCCAGCATTTT.

This clonotype turned up a few times. The rearrangement links TRBV11-2 to TRBJ2-4; D unclear. Germline V lookup: CDR1 SGHAT, CDR2 FQNNGV. Deletions cut 1 base from V and 0 bases from J, with 4 bases between. The CDR3 is made up of 14 amino acids. DNA for the CDR3: TGTGCCAGCAGCTTAGTGATAGCCAAAAACATTCAGTACTTC. The encoded protein is CASSLVIAKNIQYF.

This clonotype was counted a few times. The chain joins TRBV5-1 to TRBJ1-1, with D tentatively TRBD1 (5 bases). V was clipped by 0 bases and J by 1 base, with 16 bases between them. The CDR3 is made up of 17 amino acids. Per the germline V gene, CDR1 is SGHRS and CDR2 is YFSETQ. CDR3 nucleotides: TGCGCCAGCAGCTTGGCCACGACGGTGGGGGAGAACACTGAAGCTTTCTTT. Translation: CASSLATTVGENTEAFF.

The chain joins TRBV4-3 to TRBJ1-1, with D possibly TRBD1 on 6 matching bases. The V and J ends lost 1 base and 0 bases respectively, with 9 bases between them. This CDR3 region has 15 residues. The V gene's germline CDR1 is LGHNA and CDR2 YSLEER. The CDR3 protein is CASSQGRTVNTEAFF. In DNA form, the CDR3 reads TGCGCCAGCAGCCAAGGCAGGACAGTGAACACTGAAGCTTTCTTT.

V and J are TRBV7-2 and TRBJ1-2, with D tentatively TRBD1 (5 bases). The CDR3 totals 12 residues. Between the trimmed V and J ends, which lost 3 bases and 13 bases, there was a span of 15 bases. Germline CDR1 and CDR2: SGHTA and FQGNSA. In nucleotides, the CDR3 is TGTGCCAGCAGCTTGCCGGGACTTTTACCCACCTTC. Encoded protein: CASSLPGLLPTF.

The chain is built from TRBV3-1 and TRBJ1-2; TRBD1 is a possible D gene (6 bases). Between the trimmed V and J ends, which lost 2 bases and 6 bases, there was a span of 10 bases. The germline CDR1 and CDR2 sequences are LGHDT and YNNKEL (reference sequence). This CDR3 contains 13 residues. CDR3 in amino acids: CASSQMGHDGYTF. In DNA, the CDR3 is TGTGCCAGCAGCCAAATGGGACACGATGGCTACACCTTC. Drawing the rest from reference TRBV3-1 and TRBJ1-2, the complete variable domain is DTAVSQTPKYLVTQMGNDKSIKCEQNLGHDTMYWYKQDSKKFLKIMFSYNNKELIINETVPNRFSPKSPDKAHLNLHINSLELGDSAVYFCASSQMGHDGYTFGSGTRLTVV.

The chain combines TRBV5-1 with TRBJ2-7; 9 bases map to TRBD1. Per germline, CDR1 SGHRS and CDR2 YFSETQ. With V trimmed by 4 bases and J by 6 bases, 8 bases remained unmatched. CDR3 length equals 14 residues. The CDR3 DNA sequence: TGCGCCAGCAGCCGACCGGGACAGGGAGGCGAGCAGTACTTC. Protein product: CASSRPGQGGEQYF.

Points on this clonotype: This clone may be a read error of a much larger clone one base away. The chain links TRBV7-3 to TRBJ2-1; 10 bases agree with TRBD2. The CDR3 loop spans 15 amino acids. From germline, CDR1 is SGHTA and CDR2 FQGTGA. J lost 3 bases, V lost 3 bases, and 2 bases had no gene match. The CDR3 sequence is CASSFGLAVYNEQFF. CDR3 in DNA: TGTGCCAGCAGCTTCGGACTAGCGGTCTACAATGAGCAGTTCTTC.